The 13 T cell receptor beta chains given below trace back to one sample, sequenced in a study of blood T cells in healthy people across ages. The second PCR ran 7 to 11 cycles with a sample-barcoded 5' primer and J-beta primers. TCRdb reprocessed the 5' RACE reads via MiXCR and lists one record per CDR3 protein. The sample includes about 1.7 million distinct CDR3 sequences, about 30% of them seen just once. The sequencing input was blood. These receptor sequences come from a woman aged 25 to 39 in good health.

The rearrangement joins TRBV5-1 to TRBJ1-5; D may be TRBD1 (5 bases). The CDR3 is 14 residues long. Trimming took off 4 bases at V and 6 bases at J, with 14 bases between the two ends. The V gene's germline CDR1 is SGHRS and CDR2 YFSETQ. The CDR3 nucleotides read TGCGCCAGCAGCACAGGTGAGGGAAGTCAGCCCCAGCATTTT. This gives the protein CASSTGEGSQPQHF. The whole variable domain, remainder taken from reference TRBV5-1 and TRBJ1-5, is KAGVTQTPRYLIKTRGQQVTLSCSPISGHRSVSWYQQTPGQGLQFLFEYFSETQRNKGNFPGRFSGRQFSNSRSEMNVSTLELGDSALYLCASSTGEGSQPQHFGDGTRLSIL.

Turning to this clonotype: A clone one base away is much larger, so this may be a read error. The V gene is TRBV5-1, the J gene TRBJ2-7; no clear D gene. Germline V gene lookup returns CDR1 SGHRS and CDR2 YFSETQ. The CDR3 length is 15 residues. V was pared by 3 bases and J by 6 bases, with 19 bases between. The CDR3 coding sequence is TGCGCCAGCAGCTCTGGTGGTCTAGAAAACGGCGAGCAGTACTTC. Amino acid sequence: CASSSGGLENGEQYF. The variable domain in full, completed from reference TRBV5-1 and TRBJ2-7, reads KAGVTQTPRYLIKTRGQQVTLSCSPISGHRSVSWYQQTPGQGLQFLFEYFSETQRNKGNFPGRFSGRQFSNSRSEMNVSTLELGDSALYLCASSSGGLENGEQYFGPGTRLTVT.

This sequence joins TRBV5-1 and TRBJ1-1, with D perhaps TRBD1 (5 bases). CDR1 and CDR2 (germline): SGHRS, YFSETQ. CDR3 length: 16 amino acids. V was pared by 0 bases and J by 5 bases, with 17 bases between. The CDR3 is CASSLGDGPRGTEAFF. CDR3 nucleotide sequence: TGCGCCAGCAGCTTGGGGGACGGCCCCCGAGGGACTGAAGCTTTCTTT.

In regard to this clonotype: The junction shows a germline mismatch at one end, possibly a read error. The chain recombines TRBV4-3 with TRBJ2-3, with D tentatively TRBD1 or TRBD2 (5 bases each). Germline lookup yields CDR1 LGHNA and CDR2 YSLEER. This CDR3 region has 14 residues. The CDR3 is CASSRLYGTDTRYF. As DNA, the CDR3 is TGCGCCAGCAGCCGATTATACGGGACGGATACGCGGTATTTT.

The sample holds a few counts of this clonotype. The V gene is TRBV10-3, the J gene TRBJ1-1, with a weak D call TRBD1 (6 bases). The V gene's germline CDR1 is ENHRY and CDR2 SYGVKD. This CDR3 is 17 amino acids long. The V and J ends lost 0 bases and 5 bases respectively, with 19 bases between them. The CDR3 DNA reads as TGTGCCATCAGTGAGTCTACCAGGGAGGGGGGGCATACTGAAGCTTTCTTT. Translation: CAISESTREGGHTEAFF.

The chain uses TRBV7-2 and TRBJ2-3; a possible D gene is TRBD1 (6 bases). The CDR3 totals 12 residues. V dropped 1 base and J dropped 12 bases, with 11 bases sitting between them. Germline CDR1 SGHTA, CDR2 FQGNSA. CDR3 residues: CASSLGGTSQYF. In DNA, the CDR3 is TGTGCCAGCAGCTTAGGAGGGACATCTCAGTATTTT.

This clonotype was detected ten times or more. The chain has TRBV10-3 and TRBJ2-5; tentative D call: TRBD1 (6 bases). The CDR3 loop spans 13 amino acids. Germline CDR1 is ENHRY and CDR2 is SYGVKD. V lost 10 bases to trimming and J lost 7 bases, with 19 bases between them. This CDR3 reads CASKKGLQGTQYF. For the CDR3, the DNA is TGTGCCAGCAAGAAGGGGTTACAGGGGACCCAGTACTTC.

The CDR3 is CASSLSHRGSNTEAFF. DNA of the CDR3: TGTGCCAGCAGCCTTAGCCACAGGGGGTCGAACACTGAAGCTTTCTTT. The gene calls are TRBV4-2 and TRBJ1-1; 8 bases fit TRBD1. Germline V gene data show CDR1 as LGHNA and CDR2 as YNFKEQ. The CDR3 has 16 amino acids. Losses at the gene ends were 4 bases for V and 1 base for J; bases not matched to a gene: 8.

As to this clonotype: The junction and the germline gene differ at one end; a read error may be behind it. The chain joins TRBV5-1 to TRBJ2-3; TRBD1 matches 8 bases. This CDR3 is 15 amino acids long. CDR1 is SGHRS, CDR2 YFSETQ, per germline. This CDR3 reads CSSSPAQGGTDTQYF. CDR3 nucleotide sequence: TGCTCCAGCAGCCCGGCACAGGGGGGCACAGATACGCAGTATTTT.

On this clonotype: One end of the junction is discordant with germline, which a read error may explain. The chain has TRBV28 and TRBJ2-7; no definite D call. Germline CDR1 and CDR2: MDHEN and SYDVKM. The length of the CDR3 is 13 residues. CDR3 nucleotides: TGTGTCAGCAGTTTAATGAGCTCCTACGAGCAGTACTTC. Translated, it gives CVSSLMSSYEQYF.

V gene TRBV5-1 combines with J gene TRBJ2-5, with 7 bases identical to TRBD2. J was trimmed by 4 bases and V by 3 bases; bases with no gene match: 6. Germline assignment: CDR1 SGHRS and CDR2 YFSETQ. This CDR3 contains 14 residues. The CDR3 DNA sequence: TGCGCCAGCAGCTCCCCCCGGGGGGTAGAGACCCAGTACTTC. This translates into CASSSPRGVETQYF.

Many counts were recorded for this clonotype. The rearrangement uses TRBV7-2 and TRBJ1-2; D remains unclear. The CDR3 has 13 amino acids. Looked up from germline, CDR1 is SGHTA and CDR2 is FQGNSA. The V end lost 1 base, the J end lost 4 bases, and 7 bases lay between the germline ends. The CDR3 sequence is CASSLGEGYGYTF. The CDR3 DNA reads TGTGCCAGCAGCTTAGGGGAGGGCTATGGCTACACCTTC.

This clonotype occurred many times. V and J are TRBV2 and TRBJ2-4; D tentatively reads TRBD1 or TRBD2 (5 bases each). Germline CDR1 and CDR2: SNHLY and FYNNEI. This CDR3 spans 15 amino acids. Trimming cost V 8 bases and J 0 bases, with 14 bases left between them. CDR3 sequence reads: CASCRDGLAKNIQYF. The CDR3 nucleotides read TGTGCCAGCTGCCGGGACGGCTTAGCCAAAAACATTCAGTACTTC. Full variable domain (remainder filled in from reference TRBV2 and TRBJ2-4): EPEVTQTPSHQVTQMGQEVILRCVPISNHLYFYWYRQILGQKVEFLVSFYNNEISEKSEIFDDQFSVERPDGSNFTLKIRSTKLEDSAMYFCASCRDGLAKNIQYFGAGTRLSVL.